A single T cell receptor (beta chain) is shown here with its context. Its target is unknown. The data were taken from a study of OX40 agonist ivuxolimab in advanced cancers. Study-wide points: Low levels of normalized T-cell clonal expansion also appeared in some nonresponders. More expanded clones were seen, on average, in CD8+ T cells than in CD4+.

Only in-frame clones appear in the TCRdb table, and some are missing; sequencing was by immunoSEQ multiplex PCR. The sample holds tens of thousands of clones, roughly 89% seen once. Germline V lookup: CDR1 SGHDT, CDR2 YYEEEE. V was clipped by 7 bases and J by 0 bases, with 16 bases between them. This CDR3 comprises 15 residues. Source: CD4+ or CD8+ T cells sorted from blood, taken in a trial of the OX40 agonist ivuxolimab. V usage is TRBV5-6 and J usage is TRBJ1-1, with a possible D match to TRBD1 (5 bases). The receptor comes from an adult with an advanced solid tumor such as melanoma, head and neck, liver or kidney cancer. CDR3 sequence reads: CASVSWGRLNTEAFF. The DNA for the CDR3 is TGTGCCAGCGTATCGTGGGGGAGGTTGAACACTGAAGCTTTCTTT.